Included here is one TCR beta chain sequence, with context. The authors' processing: Quantification of nucleated cells was approximated via reference gene primer amplification. The method was immunoSEQ multiplex PCR; TCRdb's version includes in-frame clones alone and lacks a portion of them. That table supplies the V and J calls and clone size; D and trimming were determined from the DNA. The data contain approximately 50,000 clones, around 80% of them singletons. This sample was taken from a study of blood T cell repertoires in COVID-19. About the research overall: Sources were T cells, B-cell-depleted T cells, or PBMCs; the material itself was cDNA or gDNA.

V was cut by 8 bases and J by 4 bases, with 12 bases left in between. The germline gives CDR1 SNHLY, CDR2 FYNNEI. This CDR3 comprises 13 residues. Across 20 to 25 US areas, participants ranged in age from 18 to 89 years. Sequencing was done on a sample of PBMCs or T cells enriched from blood (not recorded which). The source is a woman between 50 and 59 years old with acute COVID-19. The rearrangement joins TRBV2 to TRBJ1-3, with D possibly being TRBD1 (5 bases). For the CDR3, the DNA is TGTGCCAGCGGAAGGGCAGGGGGAAACACCATATATTTT. This gives the protein CASGRAGGNTIYF. The complete variable domain, with remaining parts taken from reference TRBV2 and TRBJ1-3, reads EPEVTQTPSHQVTQMGQEVILRCVPISNHLYFYWYRQILGQKVEFLVSFYNNEISEKSEIFDDQFSVERPDGSNFTLKIRSTKLEDSAMYFCASGRAGGNTIYFGEGSWLTVV.